The sequence of this T cell receptor beta chain was determined in a study of CD8 T cells in Susac syndrome (dated 2019 in TCRdb). Looking at the study overall: Among the sequenced Susac syndrome patients, about 6 had clinically active disease and roughly eight were in clinical remission. The study used repertoire sequencing to test whether antigen drove CD8+ T cell activation and differentiation in Susac syndrome. At blood withdrawal, Susac syndrome patients were therapy-naive, treated with corticosteroids (with IVIg additionally given to some), or treated with IVIg alone. General study outcomes and caveats: The TCR sequencing and HLA analysis was acknowledged to have included a relatively small number of individuals. No clonal expansion was detected in the CD4+ T cell repertoire of Susac syndrome patients.

Peripheral blood CD8+ and CD4+ T cells from healthy donors, Susac syndrome patients and multiple sclerosis patients were profiled by high-throughput TCR beta sequencing. The Susac syndrome patients fulfilled recently defined diagnostic criteria for definite or probable disease. Bulk CD8+ and CD4+ T cells were purified magnetically by negative isolation, whereas CD8+ TEMRA cells were enriched by FACS. Blood was collected in EDTA tubes and processed within 24 hours, with PBMCs isolated through density gradient centrifugation. PBMCs intended for TCR sequencing were frozen in liquid nitrogen and were later thawed in a 37 degrees C water bath. Purity of sorted or isolated CD4+, CD8+ and CD8+ TEMRA cells was at least 90%. CDR3 length: 13 amino acids, cysteine to phenylalanine. Only the CDR3 part of the read is kept: 39 bases, read in frame from the first base. CDR1 and CDR2, looked up from the germline V gene (reference sequence), are MNHNY and SVGAGI. V loses 8 bases of germline sequence and J loses 9 bases, and the interval between the two ends is 17 bases.

Regarding this clonotype: Its antigen specificity is not known. The input lacks base qualities; no much larger clone sits a single base away.

RNA was extracted with the RNeasy kit and roughly 0.5 to 1 ug was reverse transcribed using random hexamers. The immunoSEQ multiplex PCR assay, covering 54 Vbeta and 13 Jbeta segments, was used to amplify TCR beta CDR3 regions. PCR amplification bias was corrected using a synthetic template baseline for primer optimization and computational correction. On the authors' methods: Reads were assigned to V, D and J genes according to IMGT and analyzed in immunoSEQ Analyzer, with only productive sequences retained. To calculate clonality, Shannon entropy was normalized by log2 of the number of productive unique sequences and then subtracted from one. For each patient and control, public and private clones were evaluated within the 100 most prevalent clones. Clones were defined as Susac-specific when absent from the healthy and MS cohorts, from roughly 1,000 published viral clones and from other ImmuneACCESS disease sequences. TCRdb reworked the public reads: Q25 trimming with fastp, MiXCR clone assembly, productive beta chains retained. Entries that share a CDR3 protein sequence are merged under the most common genes and DNA. For this entry, the V and J calls and clone size follow TCRdb and not the study's own pipeline. For this sample the table gives about 240,000 distinct CDR3 sequences, of which almost 97% were detected only once. 0.095% to 0.12% of the sample is taken by the ten largest.

The origin of this receptor is a human donor with Susac syndrome. This sequence uses TRBV6-6 and TRBJ2-1; TRBD1 is a possible D gene, resting on 7 matching bases. Source material: CD4+ T cells from PBMCs. The DNA sequence follows: TGTGCCAGCGGTAGTCAGGGGGGTGGTGAGCAGTTCTTC. This gives the protein CASGSQGGGEQFF.